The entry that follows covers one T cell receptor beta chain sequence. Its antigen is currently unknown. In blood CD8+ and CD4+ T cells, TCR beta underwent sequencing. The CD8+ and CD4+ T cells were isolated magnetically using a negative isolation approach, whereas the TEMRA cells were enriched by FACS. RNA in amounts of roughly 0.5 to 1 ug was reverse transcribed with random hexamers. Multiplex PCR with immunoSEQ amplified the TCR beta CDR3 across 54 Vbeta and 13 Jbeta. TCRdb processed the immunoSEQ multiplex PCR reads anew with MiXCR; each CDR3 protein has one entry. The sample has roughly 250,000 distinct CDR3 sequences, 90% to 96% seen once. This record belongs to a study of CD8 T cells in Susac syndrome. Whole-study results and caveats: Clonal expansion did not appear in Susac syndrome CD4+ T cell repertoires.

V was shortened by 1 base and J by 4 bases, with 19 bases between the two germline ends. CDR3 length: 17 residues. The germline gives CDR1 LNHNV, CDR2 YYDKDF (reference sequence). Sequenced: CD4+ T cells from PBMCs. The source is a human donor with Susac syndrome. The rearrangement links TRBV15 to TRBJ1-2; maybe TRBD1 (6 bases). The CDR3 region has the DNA TGTGCCACCAGCAGAGCCCAGGGTGGGGGCAGGGCCTATGGCTACACCTTC. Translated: CATSRAQGGGRAYGYTF. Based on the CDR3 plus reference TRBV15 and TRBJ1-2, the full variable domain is DAMVIQNPRYQVTQFGKPVTLSCSQTLNHNVMYWYQQKSSQAPKLLFHYYDKDFNNEADTPDNFQSRRPNTSFCFLDIRSPGLGDTAMYLCATSRAQGGGRAYGYTFGSGTRLTVV.